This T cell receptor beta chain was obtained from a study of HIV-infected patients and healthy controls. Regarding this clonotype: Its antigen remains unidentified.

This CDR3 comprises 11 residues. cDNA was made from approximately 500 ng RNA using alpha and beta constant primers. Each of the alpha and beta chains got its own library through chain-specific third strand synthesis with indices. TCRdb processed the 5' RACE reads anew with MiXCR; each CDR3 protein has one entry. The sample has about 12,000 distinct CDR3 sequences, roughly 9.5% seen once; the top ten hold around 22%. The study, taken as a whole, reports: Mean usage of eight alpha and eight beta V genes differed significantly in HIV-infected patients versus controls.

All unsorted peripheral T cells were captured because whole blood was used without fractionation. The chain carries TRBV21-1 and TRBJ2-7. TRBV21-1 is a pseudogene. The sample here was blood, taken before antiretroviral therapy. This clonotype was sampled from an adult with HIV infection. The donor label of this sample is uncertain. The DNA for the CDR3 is TGTGCCAGCATGACCCCCTACGAGCAGTACTTC. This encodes CASMTPYEQYF.